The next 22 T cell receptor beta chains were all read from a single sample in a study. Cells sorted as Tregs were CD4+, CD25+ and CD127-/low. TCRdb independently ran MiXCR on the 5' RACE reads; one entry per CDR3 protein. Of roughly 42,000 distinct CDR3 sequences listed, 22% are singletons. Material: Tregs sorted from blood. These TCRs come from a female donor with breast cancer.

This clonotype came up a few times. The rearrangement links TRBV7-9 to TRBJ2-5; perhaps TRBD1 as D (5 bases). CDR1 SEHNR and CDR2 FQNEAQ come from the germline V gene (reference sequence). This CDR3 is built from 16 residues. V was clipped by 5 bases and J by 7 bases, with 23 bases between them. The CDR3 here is CASSRPGPPSRVTQYF. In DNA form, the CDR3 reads TGTGCCAGCAGCAGACCTGGACCCCCCTCCAGGGTGACCCAGTACTTC. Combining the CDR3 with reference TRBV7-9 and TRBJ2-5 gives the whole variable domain DTGVSQNPRHKITKRGQNVTFRCDPISEHNRLYWYRQTLGQGPEFLTYFQNEAQLEKSRLLSDRFSAERPKGSFSTLEIQRTEQGDSAMYLCASSRPGPPSRVTQYFGPGTRLLVL.

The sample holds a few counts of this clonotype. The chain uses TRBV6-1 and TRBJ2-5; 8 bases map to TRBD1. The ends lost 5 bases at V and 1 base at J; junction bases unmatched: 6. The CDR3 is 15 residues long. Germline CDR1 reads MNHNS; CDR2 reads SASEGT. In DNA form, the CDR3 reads TGTGCCAGCAGTTCGGGACAGGTCTTCCAAGAGACCCAGTACTTC. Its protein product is CASSSGQVFQETQYF.

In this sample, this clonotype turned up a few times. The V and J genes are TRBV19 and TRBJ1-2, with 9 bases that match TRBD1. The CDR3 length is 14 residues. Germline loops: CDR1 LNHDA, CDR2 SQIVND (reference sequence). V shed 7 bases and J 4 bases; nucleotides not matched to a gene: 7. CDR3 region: CASTTTGGSYGYTF. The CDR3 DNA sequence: TGTGCCAGTACCACGACAGGGGGGAGCTATGGCTACACCTTC.

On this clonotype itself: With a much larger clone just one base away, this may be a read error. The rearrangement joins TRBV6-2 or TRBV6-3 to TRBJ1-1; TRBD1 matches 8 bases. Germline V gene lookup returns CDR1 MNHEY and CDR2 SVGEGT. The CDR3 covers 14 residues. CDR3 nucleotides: TGTGCCAGCAGAGCGGGACAGGCGGAAACTGGAGCTTTCTTT. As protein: CASRAGQAETGAFF.

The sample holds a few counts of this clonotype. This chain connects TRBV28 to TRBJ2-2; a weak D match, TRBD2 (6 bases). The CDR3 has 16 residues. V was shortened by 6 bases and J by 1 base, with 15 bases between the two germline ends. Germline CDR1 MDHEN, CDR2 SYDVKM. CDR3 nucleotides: TGTGCCAGCAGCCCTCTAGCGCCGTTGAACACCGGGGAGCTGTTTTTT. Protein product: CASSPLAPLNTGELFF.

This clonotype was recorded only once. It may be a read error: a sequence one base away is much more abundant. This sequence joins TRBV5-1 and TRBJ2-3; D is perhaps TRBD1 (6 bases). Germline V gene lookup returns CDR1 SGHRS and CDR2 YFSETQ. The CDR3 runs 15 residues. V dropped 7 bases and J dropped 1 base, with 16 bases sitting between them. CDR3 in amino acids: CASGPGTRRTDTQYF. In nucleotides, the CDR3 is TGCGCCAGCGGCCCTGGGACACGCCGCACAGATACGCAGTATTTT.

The CDR3 is CASSFLTRTGELFF. The DNA for the CDR3 is TGTGCCAGCAGTTTCCTGACCCGGACCGGGGAGCTGTTTTTT. V is TRBV12-3 or TRBV12-4 and J is TRBJ2-2; D is undetermined. The CDR3 extends over 14 amino acids. V was pared by 3 bases and J by 5 bases, with 10 bases between.

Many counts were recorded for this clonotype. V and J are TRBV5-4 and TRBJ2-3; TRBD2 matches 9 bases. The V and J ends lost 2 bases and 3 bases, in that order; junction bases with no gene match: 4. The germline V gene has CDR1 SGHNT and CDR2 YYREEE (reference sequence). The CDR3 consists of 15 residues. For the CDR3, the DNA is TGTGCCAGCAGCTTTCCAGGACTAGCGACAGATACGCAGTATTTT. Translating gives CASSFPGLATDTQYF. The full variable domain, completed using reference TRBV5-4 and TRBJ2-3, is ETGVTQSPTHLIKTRGQQVTLRCSSQSGHNTVSWYQQALGQGPQFIFQYYREEENGRGNFPPRFSGLQFPNYSSELNVNALELDDSALYLCASSFPGLATDTQYFGPGTRLTVL.

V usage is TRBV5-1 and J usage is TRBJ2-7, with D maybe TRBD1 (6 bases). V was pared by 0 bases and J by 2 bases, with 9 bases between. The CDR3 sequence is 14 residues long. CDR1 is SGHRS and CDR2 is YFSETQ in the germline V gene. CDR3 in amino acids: CASSLGQAAYEQYF. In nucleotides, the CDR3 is TGCGCCAGCAGCTTGGGACAGGCCGCCTACGAGCAGTACTTC.

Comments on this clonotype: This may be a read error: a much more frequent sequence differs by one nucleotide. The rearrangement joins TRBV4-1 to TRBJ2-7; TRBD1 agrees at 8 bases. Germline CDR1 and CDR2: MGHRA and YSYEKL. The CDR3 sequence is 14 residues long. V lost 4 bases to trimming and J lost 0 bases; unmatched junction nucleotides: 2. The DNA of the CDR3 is TGCGCCAGCAGCCGAGGGACAGGCTCCTACGAGCAGTACTTC. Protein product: CASSRGTGSYEQYF.

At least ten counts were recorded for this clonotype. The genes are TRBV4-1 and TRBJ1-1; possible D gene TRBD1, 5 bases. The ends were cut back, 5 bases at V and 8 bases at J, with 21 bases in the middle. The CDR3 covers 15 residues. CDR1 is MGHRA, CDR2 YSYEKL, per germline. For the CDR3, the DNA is TGCGCCAGCAGCGCGCGTACCCGGGGCAGAATAGAAGCTTTCTTT. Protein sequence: CASSARTRGRIEAFF.

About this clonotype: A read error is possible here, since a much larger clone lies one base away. The CDR3 coding sequence is TGTGCCAGCAGCCAGCGGGGGGCGCGTGAAAAACTGTCTTTT. Translating gives CASSQRGAREKLSF. The genes are TRBV28 and TRBJ1-4, with a possible D match to TRBD1 (6 bases). The CDR3 has 14 amino acids. Germline CDR1 is MDHEN and CDR2 is SYDVKM.

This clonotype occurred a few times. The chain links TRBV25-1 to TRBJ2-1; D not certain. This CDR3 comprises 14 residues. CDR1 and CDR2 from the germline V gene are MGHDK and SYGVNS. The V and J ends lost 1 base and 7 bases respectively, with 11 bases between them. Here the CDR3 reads CASSELGSQNEQFF. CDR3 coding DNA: TGTGCCAGCAGTGAATTGGGGTCCCAAAATGAGCAGTTCTTC.

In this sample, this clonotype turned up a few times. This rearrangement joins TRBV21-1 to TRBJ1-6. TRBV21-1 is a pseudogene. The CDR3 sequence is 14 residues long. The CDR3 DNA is TGTGCCAGCAGCAAAGCAACGGTGAATTCACCCCTCCACTTT. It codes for CASSKATVNSPLHF.

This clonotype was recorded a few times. CDR3 bases: TGTGCCAGCAGCGCTGGCCCAGGGGAGCCCTACGAGCAGTACTTC. Translating gives CASSAGPGEPYEQYF. The chain carries TRBV9 and TRBJ2-7; the D gene is possibly TRBD1 (6 bases). Germline V CDR1 and CDR2: SGDLS, YYNGEE. The CDR3 sequence is 15 residues long. Trimming cost V 3 bases and J 2 bases, with 15 bases left between them. The variable domain in full, completed from reference TRBV9 and TRBJ2-7, reads DSGVTQTPKHLITATGQRVTLRCSPRSGDLSVYWYQQSLDQGLQFLIQYYNGEERAKGNILERFSAQQFPDLHSELNLSSLELGDSALYFCASSAGPGEPYEQYFGPGTRLTVT.

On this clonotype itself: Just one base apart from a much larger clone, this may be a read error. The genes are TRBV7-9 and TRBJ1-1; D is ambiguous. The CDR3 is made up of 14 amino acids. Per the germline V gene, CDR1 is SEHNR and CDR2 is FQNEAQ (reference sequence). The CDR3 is CTSSQTLMNTEAFF. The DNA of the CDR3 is TGTACCAGCAGCCAAACTCTCATGAACACTGAAGCTTTCTTT.

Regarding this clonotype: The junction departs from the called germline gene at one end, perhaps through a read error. CDR3 residues: CAGSQGRDRGFGYTF. CDR3 DNA sequence: TGTGCCGGCAGCCAAGGGAGGGACAGGGGGTTTGGCTACACCTTC. The chain combines TRBV7-9 with TRBJ1-2; 11 bases align to TRBD1. The germline CDR1 and CDR2 sequences are SEHNR and FQNEAQ (reference sequence). The CDR3 is 15 residues long.

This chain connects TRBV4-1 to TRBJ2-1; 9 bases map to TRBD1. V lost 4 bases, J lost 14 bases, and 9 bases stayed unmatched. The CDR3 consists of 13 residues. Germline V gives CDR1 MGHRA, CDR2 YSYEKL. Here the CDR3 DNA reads TGCGCCAGCAGCCTCCTTCCCGGGACAGGGAAGTTCTTC. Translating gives CASSLLPGTGKFF.

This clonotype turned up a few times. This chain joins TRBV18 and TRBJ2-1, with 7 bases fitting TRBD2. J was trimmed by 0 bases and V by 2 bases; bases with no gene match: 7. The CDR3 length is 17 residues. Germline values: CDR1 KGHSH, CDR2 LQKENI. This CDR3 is CASSPTSGGGSYNEQFF. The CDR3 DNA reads TGTGCCAGCTCACCAACGTCGGGAGGAGGCTCCTACAATGAGCAGTTCTTC. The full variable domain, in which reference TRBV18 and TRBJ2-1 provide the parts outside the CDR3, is NAGVMQNPRHLVRRRGQEARLRCSPMKGHSHVYWYRQLPEEGLKFMVYLQKENIIDESGMPKERFSAEFPKEGPSILRIQQVVRGDSAAYFCASSPTSGGGSYNEQFFGPGTRLTVL.

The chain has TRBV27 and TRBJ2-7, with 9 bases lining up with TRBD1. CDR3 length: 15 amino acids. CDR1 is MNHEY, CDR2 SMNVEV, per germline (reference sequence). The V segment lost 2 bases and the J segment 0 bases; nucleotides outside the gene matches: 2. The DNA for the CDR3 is TGTGCCAGCAGTTTAACGGGACAGGGCTCCTACGAGCAGTACTTC. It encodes CASSLTGQGSYEQYF.

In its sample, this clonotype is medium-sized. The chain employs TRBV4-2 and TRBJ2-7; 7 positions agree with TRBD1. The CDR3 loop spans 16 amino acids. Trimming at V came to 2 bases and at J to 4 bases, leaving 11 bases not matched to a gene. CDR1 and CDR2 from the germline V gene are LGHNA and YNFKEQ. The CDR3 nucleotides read TGTGCCAGCAGCCAATTTAGGCCATCAGGGGGTTACGAGCAGTACTTC. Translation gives CASSQFRPSGGYEQYF.

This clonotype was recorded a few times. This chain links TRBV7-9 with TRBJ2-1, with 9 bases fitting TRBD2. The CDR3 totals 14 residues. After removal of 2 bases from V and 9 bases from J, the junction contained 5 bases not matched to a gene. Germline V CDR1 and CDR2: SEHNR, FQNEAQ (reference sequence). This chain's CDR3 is CASSLSAGGGEQFF. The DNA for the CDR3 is TGTGCCAGCAGCTTATCAGCGGGGGGAGGTGAGCAGTTCTTC.